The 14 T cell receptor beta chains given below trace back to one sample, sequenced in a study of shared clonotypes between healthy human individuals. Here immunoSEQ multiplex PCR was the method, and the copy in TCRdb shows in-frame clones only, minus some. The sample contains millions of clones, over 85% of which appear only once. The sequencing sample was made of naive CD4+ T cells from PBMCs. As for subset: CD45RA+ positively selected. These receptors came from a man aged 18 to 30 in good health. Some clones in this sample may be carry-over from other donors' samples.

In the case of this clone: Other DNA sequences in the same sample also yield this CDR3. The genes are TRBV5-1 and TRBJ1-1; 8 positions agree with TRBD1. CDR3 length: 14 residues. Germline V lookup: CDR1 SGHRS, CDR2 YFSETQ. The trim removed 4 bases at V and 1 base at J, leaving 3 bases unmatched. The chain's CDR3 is CASSHGQGNTEAFF. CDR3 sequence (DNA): TGCGCCAGCAGCCACGGACAGGGGAACACTGAAGCTTTCTTT.

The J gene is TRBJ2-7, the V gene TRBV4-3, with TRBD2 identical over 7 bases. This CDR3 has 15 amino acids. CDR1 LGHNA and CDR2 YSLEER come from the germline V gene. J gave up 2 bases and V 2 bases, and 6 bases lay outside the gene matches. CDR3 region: CASSQNSGKAYEQYF. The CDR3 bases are TGCGCCAGCAGCCAAAACAGCGGGAAGGCCTACGAGCAGTACTTC.

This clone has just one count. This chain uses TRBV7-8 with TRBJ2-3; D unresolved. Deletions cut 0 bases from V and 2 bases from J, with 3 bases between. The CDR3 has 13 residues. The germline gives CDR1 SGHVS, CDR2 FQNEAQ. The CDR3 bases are TGTGCCAGCAGCTTAGCGACCACAGATACGCAGTATTTT. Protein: CASSLATTDTQYF.

CDR3 sequence reads: CASSIQGGGTGELFF. The CDR3, as DNA: TGTGCCAGCAGTATCCAGGGGGGCGGCACCGGGGAGCTGTTTTTT. The rearrangement links TRBV6-5 to TRBJ2-2; the D gene is possibly TRBD1 (7 bases). The CDR3 has 15 residues. CDR1 and CDR2 from the germline V gene are MNHEY and SVGAGI. V lost 5 bases and J 4 bases, leaving 14 bases between the germline ends.

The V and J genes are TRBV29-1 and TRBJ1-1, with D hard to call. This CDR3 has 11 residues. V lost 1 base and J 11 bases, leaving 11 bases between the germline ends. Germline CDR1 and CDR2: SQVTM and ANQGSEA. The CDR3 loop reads CSVEVAAGAFF. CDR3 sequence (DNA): TGCAGCGTTGAAGTTGCCGCTGGGGCTTTCTTT.

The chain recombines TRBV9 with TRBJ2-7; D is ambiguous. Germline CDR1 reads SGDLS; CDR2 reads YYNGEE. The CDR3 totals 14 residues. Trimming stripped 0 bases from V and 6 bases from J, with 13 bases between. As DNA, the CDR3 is TGTGCCAGCAGCGTAGGGCCCGGGTCCGGCGAGCAGTACTTC. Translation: CASSVGPGSGEQYF.

The DNA of the CDR3 is TGTGCCAGCAGCCAACCAGCAGCAGATACGCAGTATTTT. Protein product: CASSQPAADTQYF. The rearrangement joins TRBV9 to TRBJ2-3; D call uncertain. This CDR3 is built from 13 residues. Germline V gene data show CDR1 as SGDLS and CDR2 as YYNGEE. V was shortened by 4 bases and J by 4 bases, with 10 bases between the two germline ends. The full variable domain, completed using reference TRBV9 and TRBJ2-3, is DSGVTQTPKHLITATGQRVTLRCSPRSGDLSVYWYQQSLDQGLQFLIQYYNGEERAKGNILERFSAQQFPDLHSELNLSSLELGDSALYFCASSQPAADTQYFGPGTRLTVL.

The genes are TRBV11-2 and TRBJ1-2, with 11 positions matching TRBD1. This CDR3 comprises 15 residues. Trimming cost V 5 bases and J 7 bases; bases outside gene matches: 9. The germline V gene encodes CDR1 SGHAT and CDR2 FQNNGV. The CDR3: CASSPPDRGQIGYTF. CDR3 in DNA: TGTGCCAGCAGCCCTCCGGACAGGGGGCAGATTGGCTACACCTTC.

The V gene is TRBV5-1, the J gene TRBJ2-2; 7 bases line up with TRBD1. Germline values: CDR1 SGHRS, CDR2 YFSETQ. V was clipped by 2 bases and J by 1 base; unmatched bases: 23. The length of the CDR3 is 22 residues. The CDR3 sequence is CASSFMSPRPRRDRVNTGELFF. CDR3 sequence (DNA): TGCGCCAGCAGCTTTATGTCCCCCCGACCCCGCCGTGACAGGGTGAACACCGGGGAGCTGTTTTTT.

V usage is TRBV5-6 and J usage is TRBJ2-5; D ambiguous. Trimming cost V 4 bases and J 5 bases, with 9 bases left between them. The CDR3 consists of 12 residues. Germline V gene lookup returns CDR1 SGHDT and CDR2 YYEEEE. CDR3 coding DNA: TGTGCCAGCAGCCCTTACGGGGAGACCCAGTACTTC. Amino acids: CASSPYGETQYF.

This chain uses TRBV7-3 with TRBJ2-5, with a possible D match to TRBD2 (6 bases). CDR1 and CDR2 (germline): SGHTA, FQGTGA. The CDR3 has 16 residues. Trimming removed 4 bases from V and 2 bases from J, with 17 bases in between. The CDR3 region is CASSSNAGGRQETQYF. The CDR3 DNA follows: TGTGCCAGCAGCTCGAATGCCGGAGGGCGACAAGAGACCCAGTACTTC.

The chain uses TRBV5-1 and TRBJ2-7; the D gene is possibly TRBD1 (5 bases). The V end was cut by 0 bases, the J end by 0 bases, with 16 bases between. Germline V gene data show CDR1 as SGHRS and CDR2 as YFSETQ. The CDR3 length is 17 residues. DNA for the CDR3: TGCGCCAGCAGCTTGGTGGGGCCACCACCAAGCTCCTACGAGCAGTACTTC. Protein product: CASSLVGPPPSSYEQYF. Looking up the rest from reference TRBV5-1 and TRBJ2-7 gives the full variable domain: KAGVTQTPRYLIKTRGQQVTLSCSPISGHRSVSWYQQTPGQGLQFLFEYFSETQRNKGNFPGRFSGRQFSNSRSEMNVSTLELGDSALYLCASSLVGPPPSSYEQYFGPGTRLTVT.

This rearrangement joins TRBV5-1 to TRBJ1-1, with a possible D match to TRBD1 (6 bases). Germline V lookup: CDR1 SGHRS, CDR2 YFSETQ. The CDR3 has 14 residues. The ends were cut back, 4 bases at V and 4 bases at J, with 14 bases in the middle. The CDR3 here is CASSAETGITEAFF. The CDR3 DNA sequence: TGCGCCAGCAGCGCAGAAACAGGGATCACTGAAGCTTTCTTT. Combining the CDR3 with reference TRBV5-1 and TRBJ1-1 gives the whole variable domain KAGVTQTPRYLIKTRGQQVTLSCSPISGHRSVSWYQQTPGQGLQFLFEYFSETQRNKGNFPGRFSGRQFSNSRSEMNVSTLELGDSALYLCASSAETGITEAFFGQGTRLTVV.

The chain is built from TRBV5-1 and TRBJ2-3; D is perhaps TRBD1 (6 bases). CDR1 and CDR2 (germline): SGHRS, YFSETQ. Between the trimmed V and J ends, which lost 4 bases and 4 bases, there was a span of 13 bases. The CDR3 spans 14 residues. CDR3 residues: CASSMTGHADTQYF. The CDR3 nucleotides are TGCGCCAGCAGCATGACAGGTCACGCAGATACGCAGTATTTT.